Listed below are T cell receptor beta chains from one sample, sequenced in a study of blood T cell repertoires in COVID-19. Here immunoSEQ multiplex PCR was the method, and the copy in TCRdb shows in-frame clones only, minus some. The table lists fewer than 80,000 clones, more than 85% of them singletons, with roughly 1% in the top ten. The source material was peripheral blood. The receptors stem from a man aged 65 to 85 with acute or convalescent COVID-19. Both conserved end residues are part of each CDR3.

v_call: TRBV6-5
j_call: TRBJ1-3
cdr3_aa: CASRGQKSVNTIYF

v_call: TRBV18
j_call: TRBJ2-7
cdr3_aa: CASSRNRDSYEQYF

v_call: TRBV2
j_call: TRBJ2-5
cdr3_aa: CASSAGQLQETQYF

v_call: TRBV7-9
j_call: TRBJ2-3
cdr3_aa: CASSSRTVGRTDTQYF

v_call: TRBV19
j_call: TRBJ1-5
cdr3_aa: CASSTTGGRNQPQHF

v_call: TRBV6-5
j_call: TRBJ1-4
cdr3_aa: CASSSYRGTGEKLFF

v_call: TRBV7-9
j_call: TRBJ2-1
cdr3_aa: CASSPLPGAFYNEQFF

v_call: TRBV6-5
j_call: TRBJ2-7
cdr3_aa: CASVRTSGGAYEQYF

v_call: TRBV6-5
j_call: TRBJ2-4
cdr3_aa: CASSYSSGPGGRIQYF

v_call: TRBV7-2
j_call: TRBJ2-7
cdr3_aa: CASSSTDRTSGGVVQYF

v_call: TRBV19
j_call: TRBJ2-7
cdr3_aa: CASSRQQTGYEQYF

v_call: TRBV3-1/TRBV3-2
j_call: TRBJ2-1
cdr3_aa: CASSQVGNYSYNEQFF

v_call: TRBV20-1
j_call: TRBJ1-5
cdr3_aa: CSASPRNQPQHF

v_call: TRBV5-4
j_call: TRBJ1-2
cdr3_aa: CASSRSGGADYGYTF

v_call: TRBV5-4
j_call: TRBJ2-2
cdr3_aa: CASSFFSGGELAGELFF

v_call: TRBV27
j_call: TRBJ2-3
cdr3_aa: CASSFRGISTDTQYF

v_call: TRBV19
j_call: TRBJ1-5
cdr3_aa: CASRNYRGRPQHF

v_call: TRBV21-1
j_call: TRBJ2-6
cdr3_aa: CASSKWTGRTSGANVLTF

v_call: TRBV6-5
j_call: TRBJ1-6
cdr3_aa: CASRQQGSRSPLHF

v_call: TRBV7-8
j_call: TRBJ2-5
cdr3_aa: CASSSDRTETQYF

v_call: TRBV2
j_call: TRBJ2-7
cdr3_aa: CASYSLAAYEQYF

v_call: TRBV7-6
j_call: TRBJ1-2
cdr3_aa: CASSLLSRRNANYGYTF

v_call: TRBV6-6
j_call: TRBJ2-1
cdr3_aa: CASGLAGGNEQFF

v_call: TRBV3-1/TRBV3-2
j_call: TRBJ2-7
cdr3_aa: CASSQESGAYEQYF

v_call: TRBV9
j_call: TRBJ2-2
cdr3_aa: CASSIGPGGKAGTGELFF

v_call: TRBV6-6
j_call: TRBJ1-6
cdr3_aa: CASRSGQGSSPLHF

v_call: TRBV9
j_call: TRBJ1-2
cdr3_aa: CASSVEAGRSGYTF

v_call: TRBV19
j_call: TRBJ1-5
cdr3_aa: CASSISLVYSNQPQHF

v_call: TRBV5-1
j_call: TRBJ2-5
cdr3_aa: CASSPPGETQYF

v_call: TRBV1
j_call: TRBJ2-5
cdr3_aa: CTSTGQPEGETQYF

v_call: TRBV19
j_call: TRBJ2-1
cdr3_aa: CASSTLYEQFF